The 2 T cell receptor beta chains below all came from one sample that was sequenced in a study of a mutant IDH1 vaccine in newly diagnosed glioma. The time point: week 47, end of study. Each dose of the vaccine consisted of 300 ug of mutant IDH1 20-mer peptide, with topical imiquimod. No antigen is known for these receptors. Here immunoSEQ multiplex PCR was the method, and the copy in TCRdb shows in-frame clones only, minus some. This sample has around 33,000 clones; approximately 87% occur once, and the top ten carry 9.5% to 15%. Specimen: PBMCs, collected from a glioma patient whose treatment included an IDH1 peptide vaccine. These receptor sequences come from a woman aged 25 to 39 with glioma.

The J gene is TRBJ2-5, the V gene TRBV29-1; TRBD2 matches 13 bases. Germline CDR1 is SQVTM and CDR2 is ANQGSEA. There are 15 residues in the CDR3. V shed 4 bases and J 4 bases; nucleotides not matched to a gene: 6. The CDR3 protein is CSVAPGLAGVETQYF. The CDR3 DNA sequence: TGCAGCGTTGCTCCAGGACTAGCGGGGGTAGAGACCCAGTACTTC.

This clone occurred once. The chain combines TRBV6-6 with TRBJ2-7; possible D gene TRBD1, 6 bases. This CDR3 has 14 residues. Germline V lookup: CDR1 MNHNY, CDR2 SVGAGI (reference sequence). Trimming took off 7 bases at V and 5 bases at J, with 18 bases between the two ends. In DNA, the CDR3 is TGTGCCAGCACCCAACAGGGAAGTGTCGACGAGCAGTACTTC. Protein: CASTQQGSVDEQYF.